This TCR beta chain is drawn from a study of cytomegalovirus exposure and HLA in healthy donors. Findings and limits, study-wide: Some V segments could not be told apart, so they were left out, TRBV6-2 and TRBV6-3 among them. Analyzed later, most CMV-associated TCR beta chains appeared HLA-restricted. A few of the chains that were CMV-associated were confirmed in vitro to be specific for CMV antigens.

The germline V gene has CDR1 MNHNY and CDR2 SVGAGI (reference sequence). V lost 5 bases and J lost 14, with 13 bases in between. The CDR3 spans 12 residues. PCR was performed using 60 Vbeta and 13 Jbeta primers. Measured with immunoSEQ multiplex PCR; TCRdb has only the in-frame clones, and not every one. The table lists roughly 55,000 clones, about 81% of them singletons. Worth noting for this clone: Its cognate antigen is unknown.

The gene calls are TRBV6-6 and TRBJ1-6; a weak D match, TRBD1 (5 bases). Sequenced: PBMCs. This TCR was sampled from a boy aged 5-17 years in good health and CMV-seropositive. CDR3 residues: CASSGGGTTLHF. In DNA, the CDR3 is TGTGCCAGCAGTGGCGGGGGGACCACCCTCCACTTT.